This TCR beta chain came from a study of blood T cell repertoires in COVID-19. Study-level information: There were acute and convalescent COVID-19 samples, and they came from the United States, Italy and Spain. T cells, B-cell-depleted T cells, or PBMCs supplied cDNA or gDNA.

The data were produced by immunoSEQ multiplex PCR, yet TCRdb's version contains in-frame clones alone and is incomplete. The table shows 200,000 to 300,000 clones, with roughly 88% occurring only once. Germline-derived CDR1 and CDR2 are SGHAT and FQNNGV. Trimming removed 1 base from V and 3 bases from J, with 21 bases in between. This CDR3 comprises 18 residues. The origin of this receptor is a woman aged 40 to 49 with acute COVID-19. The rearrangement joins TRBV11-2 to TRBJ1-1, with D tentatively TRBD1 (6 bases). Sequencing was performed on PBMCs or T cells enriched from blood (not recorded which). In DNA, the CDR3 is TGTGCCAGCAGCTTAGTGCGGCCAGGGGCTTACGTGGACACTGAAGCTTTCTTT. Translation gives CASSLVRPGAYVDTEAFF. Using reference TRBV11-2 and TRBJ1-1 for the parts outside the CDR3, the full variable domain is EAGVAQSPRYKIIEKRQSVAFWCNPISGHATLYWYQQILGQGPKLLIQFQNNGVVDDSQLPKDRFSAERLKGVDSTLKIQPAKLEDSAVYLCASSLVRPGAYVDTEAFFGQGTRLTVV.